This entry describes one T cell receptor beta chain. This entry is derived from a study of blood T cells in healthy people across ages. Germline loops: CDR1 GTSNPN, CDR2 SVGIG (reference sequence). The CDR3 loop spans 13 amino acids. It was with a sample-barcoded 5' primer and a J-beta primer mix that a second PCR of about 7 to 12 cycles was run. TCRdb redid the calling of the 5' RACE reads with MiXCR, one entry per CDR3 protein. The sample consists of roughly 1,700,000 distinct CDR3 sequences, 25% to 30% of them appearing once. Sequencing used blood. This chain connects TRBV30 to TRBJ2-3; unclear D gene. This TCR was recovered from a woman aged 30 to 39 in good health. The CDR3 DNA sequence: TGTTCCTCCCGACACGTTAACACAGATACGCAGTATTTT. It is translated as CSSRHVNTDTQYF.